A selection of T cell receptor beta chains follows, all from one sample in a study of control samples from healthy donors and cancer patients. TCRdb keeps only in-frame clones here, not all; method: immunoSEQ multiplex PCR. Among some 190,000 clones listed, around 93% were seen once. The sequenced material came from blood. The receptors were sampled from a man aged 25 to 40 in good health. The CDR3 runs from the conserved cysteine through the conserved F or W. D genes are given only for firm matches. Where a row states a size, it is once, few, many or the class of an expanded clone; other rows omit it.

CDR3	DNA	D	size	V	J
CASSTRTSGGVGTDTQYF	TGTGCCAGCAGCACCCGGACTAGCGGGGGGGTGGGGACAGATACGCAGTATTTT	TRBD2	-	TRBV7-2	TRBJ2-3
CASSLAGTVKNTGELFF	TGTGCCAGCAGCTTGGCCGGGACAGTGAAAAACACCGGGGAGCTGTTTTTT	TRBD1	-	TRBV5-5	TRBJ2-2
CASSLEQGAQYF	TGCGCCAGCAGCTTGGAACAGGGGGCGCAGTACTTC	TRBD1	once	TRBV5-1	TRBJ2-7
CASSQDIEYNEQFF	TGTGCCAGCAGCCAAGATATTGAGTACAATGAGCAGTTCTTC	-	-	TRBV3-1/TRBV3-2	TRBJ2-1
CASRGDSAAYEQYF	TGTGCCAGCCGCGGGGACTCTGCCGCCTACGAGCAGTACTTC	-	-	TRBV6-5	TRBJ2-7
CASRLVASRGSNQPQHF	TGTGCAAGTCGCTTAGTGGCGAGTCGGGGTAGCAATCAGCCCCAGCATTTT	-	-	TRBV12-2	TRBJ1-5
CASSLGGFNQPQHF	TGCGCCAGCAGCTTAGGAGGGTTCAATCAGCCCCAGCATTTT	-	few	TRBV5-1	TRBJ1-5
CASCFGPGPEAFF	TGTGCCAGCTGTTTCGGCCCGGGCCCTGAAGCTTTCTTT	-	-	TRBV6-5	TRBJ1-1
CATRNLYNEQFF	TGTGCCACCAGAAACCTCTACAATGAGCAGTTCTTC	-	-	TRBV15	TRBJ2-1
CASSPAVHYGYTF	TGTGCCAGCTCACCAGCAGTTCACTATGGCTACACCTTC	-	-	TRBV18	TRBJ1-2
CASSDLGFPQYF	TGCGCCAGCAGCGACTTGGGTTTTCCCCAGTACTTC	-	once	TRBV10-1	TRBJ2-5
CASSQGQGGEKLFF	TGTGCCAGCAGCCAGGGACAGGGGGGTGAAAAACTGTTTTTT	TRBD1	-	TRBV7-9	TRBJ1-4
CASSLTGQGVNEQFF	TGTGCCAGCAGTCTCACGGGACAGGGGGTCAATGAGCAGTTCTTC	TRBD1	-	TRBV6-5	TRBJ2-1
CASRWTGTALGNEQFF	TGTGCCAGCAGATGGACCGGGACAGCCCTTGGGAATGAGCAGTTCTTC	TRBD1	-	TRBV2	TRBJ2-1
CASSLAAGADTQYF	TGTGCCAGCAGCTTGGCCGCGGGGGCAGATACGCAGTATTTT	TRBD2	-	TRBV5-5	TRBJ2-3
CASSRGTSGPETQYF	TGTGCCAGCAGCCGGGGGACCTCGGGCCCAGAGACCCAGTACTTC	-	once	TRBV7-3	TRBJ2-5
CASSLYDNQPQHF	TGTGCCAGCAGCCTATACGATAATCAGCCCCAGCATTTT	-	once	TRBV7-2	TRBJ1-5
CASMREDSPLHF	TGTGCCAGCATGAGGGAAGACTCACCCCTCCACTTT	-	-	TRBV2	TRBJ1-6
CASSLRDNQPQHF	TGTGCCAGCAGTTTACGGGACAATCAGCCCCAGCATTTT	-	-	TRBV6-5	TRBJ1-5
CAWRYPGQGKKDEQYF	TGTGCCTGGAGGTATCCGGGACAGGGTAAAAAGGACGAGCAGTACTTC	TRBD1	once	TRBV30	TRBJ2-7
CAPHPGRGGNQPQHF	TGTGCCCCTCACCCGGGCAGGGGAGGCAATCAGCCCCAGCATTTT	-	-	TRBV19	TRBJ1-5
CASRNVRGDSNQPQHF	TGTGCCAGCAGGAACGTCAGAGGGGATAGCAATCAGCCCCAGCATTTT	-	-	TRBV6-6	TRBJ1-5
CASRPRGGPTDTQYF	TGTGCCAGCAGGCCTCGTGGTGGGCCCACAGATACGCAGTATTTT	-	-	TRBV7-9	TRBJ2-3
CATRSGLTNEKLFF	TGTGCCACCCGATCGGGGCTGACTAATGAAAAACTGTTTTTT	-	-	TRBV10-3	TRBJ1-4
CAIRSGGFYNEQFF	TGTGCCATCCGAAGCGGGGGCTTTTACAATGAGCAGTTCTTC	TRBD2	once	TRBV11-2	TRBJ2-1
CASSRGGIGRTGELFF	TGTGCCAGCAGCCGGGGAGGCATAGGCCGAACCGGGGAGCTGTTTTTT	-	-	TRBV5-6	TRBJ2-2
CASTDRGYDTQYF	TGTGCCAGTACCGACAGGGGTTATGATACGCAGTATTTT	TRBD1	-	TRBV6-5	TRBJ2-3
CASSPLRTGNTYEQYF	TGCGCCAGCAGCCCCCTTCGGACAGGAAATACCTACGAGCAGTACTTC	TRBD1	-	TRBV4-1	TRBJ2-7
CASRNPGDIKYGYTF	TGTGCCAGTAGGAATCCCGGGGACATCAAATATGGCTACACCTTC	-	-	TRBV19	TRBJ1-2
CASSQEWQGWAKNIQYF	TGCGCCAGCAGCCAAGAGTGGCAGGGGTGGGCCAAAAACATTCAGTACTTC	-	-	TRBV4-1	TRBJ2-4
CASSAGHQETQYF	TGCGCCAGCAGCGCGGGACATCAAGAGACCCAGTACTTC	-	-	TRBV5-1	TRBJ2-5
CASSVERTGGRYGYTF	TGTGCCAGCAGCGTAGAGAGGACAGGGGGCCGGTATGGCTACACCTTC	TRBD1	-	TRBV9	TRBJ1-2
CASKPQGNPSYEQYF	TGTGCCAGCAAGCCCCAGGGCAATCCTTCCTACGAGCAGTACTTC	-	-	TRBV2	TRBJ2-7
CASAWTHTFSGNTIYF	TGTGCCAGCGCCTGGACTCATACTTTCTCTGGAAACACCATATATTTT	-	-	TRBV5-6	TRBJ1-3
CASSVGGQASEQYF	TGTGCCAGCAGCGTAGGAGGTCAGGCCTCCGAGCAGTACTTC	-	-	TRBV9	TRBJ2-7
CASSLEAIRADTQYF	TGTGCCAGCAGCTTAGAGGCGATACGTGCAGATACGCAGTATTTT	-	-	TRBV7-2	TRBJ2-3
CASSQAGFGYTF	TGTGCCAGCAGCCAAGCAGGTTTCGGCTACACCTTC	-	-	TRBV3-1/TRBV3-2	TRBJ1-2
CASSLSVKDSYEQYF	TGTGCCAGCAGCTTATCGGTGAAGGACTCCTACGAGCAGTACTTC	-	-	TRBV7-2	TRBJ2-7
CASKGQGGNTGELFF	TGTGCCAGCAAGGGACAGGGCGGGAACACCGGGGAGCTGTTTTTT	TRBD1	-	TRBV9	TRBJ2-2
CASSLGSGTGNSPLHF	TGTGCCAGCAGCTTAGGGTCCGGGACGGGAAATTCACCCCTCCACTTT	-	-	TRBV11-2	TRBJ1-6
CATSRAVGDTEAFF	TGTGCCACCAGCAGAGCAGTGGGGGACACTGAAGCTTTCTTT	-	-	TRBV15	TRBJ1-1
CASSLVTGAEEKLFF	TGTGCCAGCAGCTTAGTGACGGGGGCGGAGGAAAAACTGTTTTTT	-	-	TRBV11-2	TRBJ1-4
CASSSSLYEQYF	TGTGCCAGCAGCTCAAGCCTCTACGAGCAGTACTTC	-	-	TRBV7-8	TRBJ2-7
CASLSRGAGDTQYF	TGTGCCAGTCTGTCCAGGGGCGCGGGAGATACGCAGTATTTT	-	-	TRBV19	TRBJ2-3
CASSSTRGGFYEQYF	TGTGCCAGCAGCTCGACCCGGGGGGGCTTCTACGAGCAGTACTTC	TRBD2	-	TRBV7-2	TRBJ2-7
CASTIGQGTTYEQYF	TGTGCCAGCACCATCGGACAGGGAACTACCTACGAGCAGTACTTC	TRBD1	-	TRBV2	TRBJ2-7
CASSSSRPSTDTQYF	TGTGCCAGCAGTTCGTCACGTCCTAGCACAGATACGCAGTATTTT	-	-	TRBV27	TRBJ2-3
CASSARNTGELFF	TGTGCCAGCAGTGCCAGGAACACCGGGGAGCTGTTTTTT	-	-	TRBV2	TRBJ2-2
CASSPVLQGGEKLFF	TGTGCCAGCTCACCAGTCCTTCAGGGAGGAGAAAAACTGTTTTTT	-	once	TRBV18	TRBJ1-4
CASSLYGPNTGELFF	TGTGCCAGCAGTTTATATGGCCCGAACACCGGGGAGCTGTTTTTT	-	-	TRBV27	TRBJ2-2
CASSPRTGGQPQHF	TGTGCCAGCAGCCCAAGGACAGGGGGCCAGCCCCAGCATTTT	TRBD1	-	TRBV27	TRBJ1-5
CASSIPGDSNQPQHF	TGTGCCAGTAGTATTCCAGGGGATAGCAATCAGCCCCAGCATTTT	-	-	TRBV19	TRBJ1-5
CASSRDRVRSTEAFF	TGTGCCAGCTCCCGGGACAGGGTCCGGAGCACTGAAGCTTTCTTT	TRBD1	-	TRBV18	TRBJ1-1